These 22 T cell receptor beta chains were all obtained from the same sample, sequenced in a study of T cell responses to AZD1222 COVID-19 vaccine. Clones were read by immunoSEQ multiplex PCR, and TCRdb kept only the in-frame ones, dropping some. The data contain 60,000 to 80,000 clones, 80% of them singletons. Here the sequenced sample was peripheral blood, taken 28 days after the second AZD1222 dose. All receptors come from an adult who received the AZD1222 COVID-19 vaccine.

This chain uses TRBV15 with TRBJ2-4; D not certain. V lost 0 bases to trimming and J lost 0 bases, with 9 bases between them. Germline assignment: CDR1 LNHNV and CDR2 YYDKDF (reference sequence). The CDR3 totals 16 residues. The CDR3 protein is CATSRDRSLAKNIQYF. The CDR3 region has the DNA TGTGCCACCAGCAGAGACAGGTCACTAGCCAAAAACATTCAGTACTTC.

The chain combines TRBV27 with TRBJ1-1, with TRBD1 as a possible D gene (6 bases). This CDR3 has 15 residues. The V end was cut by 2 bases, the J end by 0 bases, with 10 bases between. Germline CDR1 is MNHEY and CDR2 is SMNVEV (reference sequence). The CDR3 sequence is CASSLTGQMNTEAFF. Here the CDR3 DNA reads TGTGCCAGCAGTTTAACCGGACAGATGAACACTGAAGCTTTCTTT.

J is TRBJ1-1 and V is TRBV7-2; the match to TRBD1 covers 7 bases. Looked up from germline, CDR1 is SGHTA and CDR2 is FQGNSA. The junction had 4 bases not matched to a gene; V was cut back by 3 bases and J by 0 bases. This CDR3 spans 15 amino acids. The CDR3 DNA is TGTGCCAGCAGCTTTACGGGACAGATGAACACTGAAGCTTTCTTT. It is translated as CASSFTGQMNTEAFF.

In DNA form, the CDR3 reads TGTGCCAGCAGCCGGGCCCCTTCTTCGTTTGCGGGAGGGAAATGTGAGCAGTTCTTC. Translated, it gives CASSRAPSSFAGGKCEQFF. This chain connects TRBV3-1 (or the pseudogene TRBV3-2) to TRBJ2-1, with TRBD2 matching over 9 bases. Per germline, CDR1 LGHDT and CDR2 YNNKEL (reference sequence). This CDR3 has 19 amino acids. Trimming removed 4 bases from V and 9 bases from J; junction bases left unmatched: 22.

The chain recombines TRBV6-2 or TRBV6-3 with TRBJ2-7; D call uncertain. Trimming stripped 2 bases from V and 3 bases from J, with 8 bases between. The length of the CDR3 is 13 residues. In germline, CDR1 is MNHEY, CDR2 SVGEGT. This CDR3 reads CASSYNYFYEQYF. The DNA for the CDR3 is TGTGCCAGCAGTTACAACTATTTCTACGAGCAGTACTTC.

The chain uses TRBV18 and TRBJ2-3; D gene unclear. Trimming pared 1 base from V and 3 bases from J, leaving 5 bases between. This CDR3 is built from 13 residues. The germline gives CDR1 KGHSH, CDR2 LQKENI. The CDR3 DNA is TGTGCCAGCTCACCACTCAGAACAGATACGCAGTATTTT. This encodes CASSPLRTDTQYF.

The chain has TRBV29-1 and TRBJ2-3; D uncertain. V was cut by 3 bases and J by 0 bases, with 4 bases left in between. The CDR3 contains 12 residues. Per the germline V gene, CDR1 is SQVTM and CDR2 is ANQGSEA. The CDR3: CSVDSSTDTQYF. The DNA for the CDR3 is TGCAGCGTTGATAGCAGCACAGATACGCAGTATTTT.

This chain connects TRBV18 to TRBJ2-7; D not certain. V was pared by 5 bases and J by 2 bases, with 19 bases between. Germline V gene sequence: CDR1 KGHSH, CDR2 LQKENI. CDR3 length equals 16 residues. CDR3 in DNA: TGTGCCAGCTCAGGCCACCTGGTTTCTGGGGCCTACGAGCAGTACTTC. The encoded protein is CASSGHLVSGAYEQYF.

The rearrangement joins TRBV9 to TRBJ2-3, with 10 bases aligning to TRBD2. The ends lost 4 bases at V and 2 bases at J; junction bases unmatched: 1. This CDR3 region has 14 residues. Per the germline V gene, CDR1 is SGDLS and CDR2 is YYNGEE. CDR3 sequence: CASSTSGDTDTQYF. CDR3 DNA: TGTGCCAGCAGCACTAGCGGGGACACAGATACGCAGTATTTT.

The rearrangement uses TRBV15 and TRBJ1-1, with D uncertain. The CDR3 sequence is 13 residues long. Trimming cost V 1 base and J 1 base, with 4 bases left between them. CDR1 is LNHNV, CDR2 YYDKDF, per germline (reference sequence). CDR3 DNA sequence: TGTGCCACCAGCAGAGGAAGGAACACTGAAGCTTTCTTT. Translating it yields CATSRGRNTEAFF.

The rearrangement links TRBV27 to TRBJ2-7; D is unresolved. V lost 4 bases to trimming and J lost 0 bases, with 7 bases between them. In germline, CDR1 is MNHEY, CDR2 SMNVEV (reference sequence). The CDR3 spans 13 residues. CDR3 nucleotides: TGTGCCAGCAGTTCTCTCAACTCCTACGAGCAGTACTTC. Encoded protein: CASSSLNSYEQYF.

The gene calls are TRBV19 and TRBJ2-3, with D possibly being TRBD1 (6 bases). The CDR3 covers 16 residues. From germline, CDR1 is LNHDA and CDR2 SQIVND (reference sequence). V lost 4 bases to trimming and J lost 0 bases, with 14 bases between them. CDR3 loop: CASSTGQRTSTDTQYF. The DNA for the CDR3 is TGTGCCAGTAGTACAGGACAGAGAACTAGCACAGATACGCAGTATTTT.

This rearrangement joins TRBV2 to TRBJ1-3; D remains unclear. From germline, CDR1 is SNHLY and CDR2 FYNNEI. The ends were cut back, 7 bases at V and 0 bases at J, with 10 bases in the middle. This CDR3 comprises 14 residues. The CDR3 here is CASNQPSSGNTIYF. CDR3 nucleotide sequence: TGTGCCAGCAATCAGCCGAGCTCTGGAAACACCATATATTTT.

Points on this clone: A junction boundary mismatches the germline segment, possibly from a read error. The chain uses TRBV19 and TRBJ2-2, with D unclear. CDR1 is LNHDA, CDR2 SQIVND, per germline (reference sequence). This CDR3 has 13 amino acids. The CDR3 reads CASGIANTGELFF. The CDR3 DNA reads TGTGCCAGTGGTATAGCGAACACCGGGGAGCTGTTTTTT.

The chain is built from TRBV27 and TRBJ2-7, with D tentatively TRBD1 (5 bases). Per germline, CDR1 MNHEY and CDR2 SMNVEV (reference sequence). This CDR3 has 14 residues. Trimming pared 2 bases from V and 0 bases from J, leaving 8 bases between. The CDR3 region has the DNA TGTGCCAGCAGTTTAACCCAGGGCTCCTACGAGCAGTACTTC. It codes for CASSLTQGSYEQYF.

This sequence joins TRBV9 and TRBJ2-3; tentative D call: TRBD2 (5 bases). Per the germline V gene, CDR1 is SGDLS and CDR2 is YYNGEE. V was clipped by 4 bases and J by 4 bases, with 16 bases between them. CDR3 length: 15 amino acids. This CDR3 reads CASSPYGERADTQYF. CDR3 bases: TGTGCCAGCAGCCCCTACGGGGAAAGAGCAGATACGCAGTATTTT.

The V call is TRBV5-1, the J call TRBJ1-1; D might be TRBD1 (5 bases). There are 13 residues in the CDR3. Trimming pared 7 bases from V and 2 bases from J, leaving 12 bases between. Germline CDR1 and CDR2: SGHRS and YFSETQ. CDR3 DNA sequence: TGCGCCAGCGGAATGACAGCAAACACTGAAGCTTTCTTT. Its protein product is CASGMTANTEAFF.

The chain carries TRBV9 and TRBJ2-2, with D uncertain. V shed 4 bases and J shed 2 bases, with 6 bases lying between them. Germline assignment: CDR1 SGDLS and CDR2 YYNGEE. The CDR3 loop spans 13 amino acids. The CDR3 DNA reads as TGTGCCAGCAGCCCTCATAACACCGGGGAGCTGTTTTTT. Translation gives CASSPHNTGELFF.

This sequence joins TRBV18 and TRBJ1-4, with a tentative D call TRBD1 (5 bases). Germline V gene lookup returns CDR1 KGHSH and CDR2 LQKENI. V lost 2 bases and J lost 5, with 9 bases in between. CDR3 length: 14 residues. CDR3 DNA: TGTGCCAGCTCACCAGGGGGTGCCAATGAAAAACTGTTTTTT. This gives the protein CASSPGGANEKLFF.

The CDR3 loop reads CASSFGDIGSYEQYF. As DNA, the CDR3 is TGTGCCAGCAGCTTCGGGGATATAGGATCCTACGAGCAGTACTTC. This chain joins TRBV7-8 and TRBJ2-7, with D perhaps TRBD2 (5 bases). Germline V lookup: CDR1 SGHVS, CDR2 FQNEAQ. The CDR3 spans 15 residues. The ends were cut back, 3 bases at V and 1 base at J, with 13 bases in the middle.

This clone occurred once. The CDR3 sequence: CASSPGQFKQVDKQYF. In DNA, the CDR3 is TGTGCCAGTAGTCCTGGACAGTTTAAGCAAGTCGATAAGCAGTACTTC. The chain recombines TRBV19 with TRBJ2-7; TRBD1 is a possible D gene (6 bases). In germline, CDR1 is LNHDA, CDR2 SQIVND (reference sequence). V lost 5 bases and J 8 bases, leaving 25 bases between the germline ends. The CDR3 sequence is 16 residues long.

V gene TRBV18 combines with J gene TRBJ2-1, with D uncertain. The V end lost 3 bases, the J end lost 5 bases, and 8 bases lay between the germline ends. Germline values: CDR1 KGHSH, CDR2 LQKENI. The CDR3 contains 13 residues. CDR3: CASSPGTDNEQFF. CDR3 in DNA: TGTGCCAGCTCACCCGGAACGGACAATGAGCAGTTCTTC.